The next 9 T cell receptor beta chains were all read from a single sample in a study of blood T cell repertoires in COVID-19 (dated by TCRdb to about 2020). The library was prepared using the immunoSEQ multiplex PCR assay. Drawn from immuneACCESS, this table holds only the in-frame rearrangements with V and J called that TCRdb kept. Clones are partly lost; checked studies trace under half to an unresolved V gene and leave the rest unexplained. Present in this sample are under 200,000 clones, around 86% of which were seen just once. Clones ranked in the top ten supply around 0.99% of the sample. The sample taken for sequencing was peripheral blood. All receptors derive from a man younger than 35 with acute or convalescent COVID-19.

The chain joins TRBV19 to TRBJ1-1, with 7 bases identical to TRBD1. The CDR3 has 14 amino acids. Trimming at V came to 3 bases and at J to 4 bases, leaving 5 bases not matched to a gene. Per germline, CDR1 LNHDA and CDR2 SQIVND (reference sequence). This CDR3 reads CASSIPQGGTEAFF. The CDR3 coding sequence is TGTGCCAGTAGTATCCCCCAGGGGGGCACTGAAGCTTTCTTT.

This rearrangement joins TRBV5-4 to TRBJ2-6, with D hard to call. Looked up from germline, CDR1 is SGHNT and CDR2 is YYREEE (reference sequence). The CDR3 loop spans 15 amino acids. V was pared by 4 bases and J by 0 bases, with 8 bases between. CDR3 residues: CASSQLFSGANVLTF. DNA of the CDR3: TGTGCCAGCAGCCAGTTGTTCTCTGGGGCCAACGTCCTGACTTTC.

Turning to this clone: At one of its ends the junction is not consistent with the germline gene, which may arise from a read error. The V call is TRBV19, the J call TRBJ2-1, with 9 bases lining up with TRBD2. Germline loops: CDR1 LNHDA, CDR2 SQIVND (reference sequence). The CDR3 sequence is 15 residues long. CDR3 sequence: CPSSSGAGGRNEQFF. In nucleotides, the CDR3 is TGTCCCAGTAGTAGCGGGGCGGGGGGGCGGAATGAGCAGTTCTTC.

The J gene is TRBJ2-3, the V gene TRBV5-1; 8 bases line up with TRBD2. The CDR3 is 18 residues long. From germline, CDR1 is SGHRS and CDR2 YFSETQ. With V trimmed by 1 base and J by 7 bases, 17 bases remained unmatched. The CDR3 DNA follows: TGCGCCAGCAGCTTGAGGGGAAGGATCAGCGGGGGTCCGAATACGCAGTATTTT. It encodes CASSLRGRISGGPNTQYF.

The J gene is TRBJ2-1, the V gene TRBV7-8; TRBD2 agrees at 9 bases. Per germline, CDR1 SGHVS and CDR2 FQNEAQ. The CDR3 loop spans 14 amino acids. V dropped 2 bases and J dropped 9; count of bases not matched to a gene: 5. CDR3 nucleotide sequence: TGTGCCAGCAGCTTAATGCGGGGGGGGAGTGAGCAGTTCTTC. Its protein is CASSLMRGGSEQFF.

CDR3 protein: CASSQGAAEGQPQHF. The DNA for the CDR3 is TGTGCCAGCAGCCAAGGGGCTGCCGAGGGTCAGCCCCAGCATTTT. The gene calls are TRBV4-2 and TRBJ1-5, with D uncertain. There are 15 residues in the CDR3. Germline CDR1 reads LGHNA; CDR2 reads YNFKEQ. Trimming took 1 base from V and 6 from J, leaving 13 bases between them.

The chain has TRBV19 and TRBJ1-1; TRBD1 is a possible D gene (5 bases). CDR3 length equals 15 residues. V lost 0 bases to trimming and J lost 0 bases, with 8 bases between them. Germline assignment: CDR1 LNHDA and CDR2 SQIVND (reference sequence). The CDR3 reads CASSIDLGLNTEAFF. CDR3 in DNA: TGTGCCAGTAGTATAGATCTGGGGCTGAACACTGAAGCTTTCTTT.

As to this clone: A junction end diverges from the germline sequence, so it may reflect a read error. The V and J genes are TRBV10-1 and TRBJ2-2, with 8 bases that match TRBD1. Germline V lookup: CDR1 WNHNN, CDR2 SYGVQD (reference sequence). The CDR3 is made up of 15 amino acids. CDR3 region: CASSHGQGYTEELFF. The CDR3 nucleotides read TGCGCCAGCAGCCACGGACAGGGCTACACCGAGGAGCTGTTTTTT.

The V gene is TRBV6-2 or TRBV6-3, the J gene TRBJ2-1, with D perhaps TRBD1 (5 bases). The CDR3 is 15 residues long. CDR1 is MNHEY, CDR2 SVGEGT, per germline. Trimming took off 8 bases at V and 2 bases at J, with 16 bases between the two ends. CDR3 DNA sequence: TGTGCCAGCGGCCAGACAGCTTACCCCTACAATGAGCAGTTCTTC. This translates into CASGQTAYPYNEQFF.